One sample yielded the 3 T cell receptor beta chains listed below, sequenced in a study of response to subunit inactivated influenza vaccine listed by TCRdb under 2018. The protocol used for the library was RT-PCR. TCRdb records Illumina HiSeq 2500 as the sequencer. TCRdb reprocessed the public reads (quality trimming at Q25 with fastp, clone calling with MiXCR) and kept in-frame beta chains. Under each unique CDR3 protein, matching rows form one entry showing the most common genes and DNA. Here the sample has about 800,000 distinct CDR3 sequences; approximately 21% occur a single time. The ten biggest clones cover roughly 10% of the sample. This sample comprised PBMCs from blood, obtained roughly 5 days after vaccination. All receptors come from a man between 45 and 60 years old who received an inactivated influenza vaccine. Donor details come from another sample of the same person, matched by shared clones.

The chain has TRBV28 and TRBJ1-5; 7 bases are shared with TRBD1. CDR1 MDHEN and CDR2 SYDVKM come from the germline V gene. V lost 10 bases to trimming and J lost 3 bases; unmatched junction nucleotides: 3. There are 12 residues in the CDR3. DNA for the CDR3: TGTGCCACCCAGGGGGACAATCAGCCCCAGCATTTT. Translation gives CATQGDNQPQHF.

This chain connects TRBV6-5 to TRBJ2-7, with TRBD2 matching over 14 bases. CDR3 length equals 16 residues. In germline, CDR1 is MNHEY, CDR2 SVGAGI. V was clipped by 5 bases and J by 4 bases; unmatched bases: 7. The CDR3, as DNA: TGTGCCAGCAGTACTCGGACTAGCGGGAGGTTGTACGAGCAGTACTTC. Protein: CASSTRTSGRLYEQYF.

There are a few counts of this clonotype. This chain uses TRBV9 with TRBJ2-1; D not certain. Germline values: CDR1 SGDLS, CDR2 YYNGEE. Trimming stripped 4 bases from V and 4 bases from J, with 12 bases between. This CDR3 spans 14 amino acids. This chain's CDR3 is CASSRAQAYNEQFF. CDR3 bases: TGTGCCAGCAGCCGTGCCCAAGCATACAATGAGCAGTTCTTC.